This T cell receptor (beta chain) was captured in a study of blood T cell repertoires in COVID-19. Profiling relied on immunoSEQ multiplex PCR, and the TCRdb table lists in-frame clones only, not all of them. The data hold 650,000 to 800,000 clones, with approximately 90% observed a single time. This TCR was sampled from a woman aged 18 to 35 with acute or convalescent COVID-19. Sequenced input: peripheral blood.

CDR3 amino acids: CASRRQGVDYGYTF. In nucleotides, the CDR3 is TGTGCCAGCAGGCGACAGGGGGTTGACTATGGCTACACCTTC. The chain has TRBV5-6 and TRBJ1-2, with 9 nucleotides matching TRBD1. V lost 5 bases, J lost 3 bases, and 5 bases stayed unmatched. This CDR3 contains 14 residues. Germline assignment: CDR1 SGHDT and CDR2 YYEEEE.